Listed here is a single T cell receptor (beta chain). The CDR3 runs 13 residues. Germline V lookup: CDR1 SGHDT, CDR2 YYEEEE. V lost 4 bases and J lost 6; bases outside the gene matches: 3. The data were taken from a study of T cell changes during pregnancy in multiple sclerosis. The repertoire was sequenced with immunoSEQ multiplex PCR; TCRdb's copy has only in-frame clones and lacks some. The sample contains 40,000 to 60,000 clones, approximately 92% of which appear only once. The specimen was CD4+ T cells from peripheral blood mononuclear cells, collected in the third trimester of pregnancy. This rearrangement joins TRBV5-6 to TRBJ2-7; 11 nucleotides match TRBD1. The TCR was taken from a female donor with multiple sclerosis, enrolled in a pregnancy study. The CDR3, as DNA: TGTGCCAGCAGCCAGGACAGGGGGCTCGAGCAGTACTTC. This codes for CASSQDRGLEQYF.